The 2 T cell receptor beta chains below all came from one sample that was sequenced in a study of blood T cell repertoires in COVID-19. TCRdb's copy holds only in-frame clones and misses some; the assay was immunoSEQ multiplex PCR. The sample has about 74,000 clones; roughly 84% are singletons. What was sequenced was peripheral blood. The source is a woman of 80 years or more with active or convalescent COVID-19.

The CDR3 region has the DNA TGTGCCAGTAGTATTCCCCGGGGTGGGATTACCTCTAGCAATCAGCCCCAGCATTTT. Its protein product is CASSIPRGGITSSNQPQHF. The genes are TRBV19 and TRBJ1-5; D gene uncertain. V gave up 3 bases and J gave up 0 bases, with 21 bases separating them. The CDR3 is 19 amino acids. Germline V lookup: CDR1 LNHDA, CDR2 SQIVND (reference sequence).

This rearrangement joins TRBV12-5 to TRBJ2-3; 8 bases align to TRBD2. V was pared by 4 bases and J by 8 bases, with 2 bases of the junction left unmatched. This CDR3 is 12 amino acids long. Germline values: CDR1 LGHNT, CDR2 FRNRAP. The CDR3 sequence: CASGSRGGTQYF. The CDR3, as DNA: TGTGCTAGTGGTTCCCGGGGGGGTACGCAGTATTTT.